This T cell receptor (beta chain) was sequenced in a study of blood T cell repertoires in COVID-19. The wider study: The samples span acute and convalescent COVID-19 from the United States, Italy and Spain. In each case, the material was cDNA or gDNA derived from T cells, B-cell-depleted T cells, or PBMCs.

The germline V gene has CDR1 SGHDT and CDR2 YYEEEE. Trimming took off 0 bases at V and 1 base at J, with 11 bases between the two ends. CDR3 size: 15 residues. Per the original methods: Cell counts per sample came from amplifying reference gene primers. Some clones are missing from TCRdb's copy, which holds only in-frame ones; the method was immunoSEQ multiplex PCR. V and J calls and clone size come straight from that table; D and trimming were deduced from the DNA. Seen here are under 140,000 clones, over 75% observed once, and the top ten hold 15% to 20%. The source is a woman older than 75 with active or convalescent COVID-19. The gene calls are TRBV5-6 and TRBJ2-7, with D possibly TRBD1 on 6 matching bases. The sample comprised peripheral blood. The CDR3 sequence is CASSLVPGTSYEQYF. For the CDR3, the DNA is TGTGCCAGCAGCTTGGTACCGGGGACATCCTACGAGCAGTACTTC.